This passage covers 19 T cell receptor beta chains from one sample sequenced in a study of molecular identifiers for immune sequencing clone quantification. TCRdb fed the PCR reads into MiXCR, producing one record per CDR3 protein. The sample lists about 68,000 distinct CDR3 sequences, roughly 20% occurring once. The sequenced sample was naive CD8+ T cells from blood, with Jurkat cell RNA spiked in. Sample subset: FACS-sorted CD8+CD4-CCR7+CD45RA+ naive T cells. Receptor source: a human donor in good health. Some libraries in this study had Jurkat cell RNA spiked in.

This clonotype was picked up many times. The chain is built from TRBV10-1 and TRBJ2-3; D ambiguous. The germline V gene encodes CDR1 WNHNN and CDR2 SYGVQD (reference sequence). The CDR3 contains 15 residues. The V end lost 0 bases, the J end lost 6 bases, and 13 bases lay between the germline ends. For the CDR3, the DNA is TGCGCCAGCAGTGAGTCGGTACCGCCCCAGGATACGCAGTATTTT. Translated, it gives CASSESVPPQDTQYF.

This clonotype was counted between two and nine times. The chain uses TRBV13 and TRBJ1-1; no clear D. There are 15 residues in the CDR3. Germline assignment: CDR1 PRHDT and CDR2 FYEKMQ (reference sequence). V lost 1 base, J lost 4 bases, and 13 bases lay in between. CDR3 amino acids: CASSLVDGRATEAFF. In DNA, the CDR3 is TGTGCCAGCAGCTTAGTAGACGGTAGGGCCACTGAAGCTTTCTTT.

The CDR3 DNA reads TGTGCCAGCAGCTTAGCTGTGAGGGGCGCGGGGTACAATGAGCAGTTCTTC. It is translated as CASSLAVRGAGYNEQFF. The chain links TRBV7-9 to TRBJ2-1, with TRBD2 as a possible D gene (6 bases). Germline CDR1 and CDR2: SEHNR and FQNEAQ (reference sequence). V was cut by 0 bases and J by 4 bases, with 16 bases left in between. The CDR3 runs to 17 residues.

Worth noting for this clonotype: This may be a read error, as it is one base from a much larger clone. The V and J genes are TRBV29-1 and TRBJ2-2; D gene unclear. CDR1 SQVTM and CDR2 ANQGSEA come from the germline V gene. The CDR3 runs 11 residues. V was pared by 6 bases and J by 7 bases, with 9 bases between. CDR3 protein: CSVATSGELFF. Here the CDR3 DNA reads TGCAGCGTCGCCACCAGCGGGGAGCTGTTTTTT.

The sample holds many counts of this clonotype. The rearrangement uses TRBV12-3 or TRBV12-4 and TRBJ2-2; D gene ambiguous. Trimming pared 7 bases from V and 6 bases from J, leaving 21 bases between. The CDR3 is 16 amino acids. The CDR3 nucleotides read TGTGCCAGCACCCTGGGTGGGTCCTCCGAGGCCGGGGAGCTGTTTTTT. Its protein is CASTLGGSSEAGELFF.

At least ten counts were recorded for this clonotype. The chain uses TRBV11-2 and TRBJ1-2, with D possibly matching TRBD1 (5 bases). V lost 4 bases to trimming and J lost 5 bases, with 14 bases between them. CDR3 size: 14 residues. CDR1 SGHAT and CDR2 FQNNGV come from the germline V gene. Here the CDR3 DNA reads TGTGCCAGCAGCTCCGGAGGGACCGAGTATGGCTACACCTTC. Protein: CASSSGGTEYGYTF.

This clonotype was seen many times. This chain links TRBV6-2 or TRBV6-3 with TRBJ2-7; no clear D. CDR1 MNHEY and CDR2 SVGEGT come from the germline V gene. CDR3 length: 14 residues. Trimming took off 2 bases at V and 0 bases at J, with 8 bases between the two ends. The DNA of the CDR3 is TGTGCCAGCAGTTACGACTTTCGCTCCTACGAGCAGTACTTC. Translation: CASSYDFRSYEQYF.

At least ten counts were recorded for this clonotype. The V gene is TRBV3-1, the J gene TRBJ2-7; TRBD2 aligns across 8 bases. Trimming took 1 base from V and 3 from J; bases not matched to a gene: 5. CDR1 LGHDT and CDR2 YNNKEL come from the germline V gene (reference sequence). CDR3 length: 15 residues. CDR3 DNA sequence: TGTGCCAGCAGCCAAGTGGGTAGCGGGGACTACGAGCAGTACTTC. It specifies CASSQVGSGDYEQYF.

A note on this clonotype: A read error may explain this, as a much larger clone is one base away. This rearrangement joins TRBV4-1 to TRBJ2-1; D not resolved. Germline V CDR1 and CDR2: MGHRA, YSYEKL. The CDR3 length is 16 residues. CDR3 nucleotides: TGCGCCAGCAGCCAAGATGCGGCAGGCTCCTACAATGAGCAGCTCTTC. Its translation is CASSQDAAGSYNEQLF.

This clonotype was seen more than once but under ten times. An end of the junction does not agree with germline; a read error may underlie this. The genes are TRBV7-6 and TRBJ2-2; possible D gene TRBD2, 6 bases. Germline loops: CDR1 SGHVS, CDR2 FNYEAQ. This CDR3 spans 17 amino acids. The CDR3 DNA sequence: TGTGCCAGCAGCTTAGGATCTGGCGGGATTGTCACCGGGGGGCTGTTTTTT. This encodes CASSLGSGGIVTGGLFF.

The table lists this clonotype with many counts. CDR3 loop: CASSPQDRGYQPQHF. The DNA for the CDR3 is TGTGCCAGCAGCCCCCAGGACAGGGGTTATCAGCCCCAGCATTTT. This chain uses TRBV7-8 with TRBJ1-5; the match to TRBD1 covers 9 bases. Germline CDR1 is SGHVS and CDR2 is FQNEAQ. V lost 5 bases to trimming and J lost 5 bases; unmatched junction nucleotides: 7. This CDR3 spans 15 amino acids. The whole variable domain, remainder taken from reference TRBV7-8 and TRBJ1-5, is GAGVSQSPRYKVAKRGQDVALRCDPISGHVSLFWYQQALGQGPEFLTYFQNEAQLDKSGLPSDRFFAERPEGSVSTLKIQRTQQEDSAVYLCASSPQDRGYQPQHFGDGTRLSIL.

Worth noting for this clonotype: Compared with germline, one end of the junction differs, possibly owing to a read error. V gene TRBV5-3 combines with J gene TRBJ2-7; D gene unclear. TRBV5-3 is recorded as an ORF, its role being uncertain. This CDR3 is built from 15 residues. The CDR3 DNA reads TGTGCCAGCAGCTCGGCGGCGGCAGCCTCCTACGAGCAGTACTTC. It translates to CASSSAAAASYEQYF.

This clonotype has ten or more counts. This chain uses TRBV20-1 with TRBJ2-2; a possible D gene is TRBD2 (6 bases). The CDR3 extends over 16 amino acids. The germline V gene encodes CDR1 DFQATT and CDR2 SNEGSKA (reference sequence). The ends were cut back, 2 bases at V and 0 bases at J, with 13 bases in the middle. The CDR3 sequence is CSARTFGDSNTGELFF. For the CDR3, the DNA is TGCAGTGCTAGAACCTTTGGGGACTCGAACACCGGGGAGCTGTTTTTT.

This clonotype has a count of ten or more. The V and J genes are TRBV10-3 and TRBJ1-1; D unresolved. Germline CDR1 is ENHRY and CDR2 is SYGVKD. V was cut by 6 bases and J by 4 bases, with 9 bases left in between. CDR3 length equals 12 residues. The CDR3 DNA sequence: TGTGCCATCAGGGGAGAGGGCACTGAAGCTTTCTTT. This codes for CAIRGEGTEAFF.

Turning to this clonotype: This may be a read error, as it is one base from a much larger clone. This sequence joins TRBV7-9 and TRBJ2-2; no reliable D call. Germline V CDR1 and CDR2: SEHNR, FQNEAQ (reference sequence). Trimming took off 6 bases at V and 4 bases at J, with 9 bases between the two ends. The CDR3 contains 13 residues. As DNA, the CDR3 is TGTGCCAGCAGACAATCAACCACCGGGGAGCTGTTTTTT. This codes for CASRQSTTGELFF.

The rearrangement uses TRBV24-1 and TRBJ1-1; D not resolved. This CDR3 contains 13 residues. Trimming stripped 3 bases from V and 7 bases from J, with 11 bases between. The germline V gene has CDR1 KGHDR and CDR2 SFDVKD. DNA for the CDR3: TGTGCCACCAGTGATCAAGGGTTGGGTGAAGCTTTCTTT. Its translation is CATSDQGLGEAFF.

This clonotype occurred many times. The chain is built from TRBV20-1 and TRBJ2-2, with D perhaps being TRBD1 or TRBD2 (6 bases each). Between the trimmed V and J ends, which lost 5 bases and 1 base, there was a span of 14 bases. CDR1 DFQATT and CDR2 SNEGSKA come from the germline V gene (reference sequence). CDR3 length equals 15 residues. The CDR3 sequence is CSAWGLAMNTGELFF. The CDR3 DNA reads TGCAGTGCTTGGGGGCTAGCGATGAACACCGGGGAGCTGTTTTTT.

DNA for the CDR3: TGTGCCAGCAGTCTTGGACAATCCTCCTACGAGCAGTACTTC. As protein: CASSLGQSSYEQYF. This chain links TRBV27 with TRBJ2-7; TRBD1 is a possible D gene (5 bases). CDR1 is MNHEY, CDR2 SMNVEV, per germline (reference sequence). This CDR3 spans 14 amino acids. V dropped 5 bases and J dropped 0 bases, with 11 bases sitting between them.

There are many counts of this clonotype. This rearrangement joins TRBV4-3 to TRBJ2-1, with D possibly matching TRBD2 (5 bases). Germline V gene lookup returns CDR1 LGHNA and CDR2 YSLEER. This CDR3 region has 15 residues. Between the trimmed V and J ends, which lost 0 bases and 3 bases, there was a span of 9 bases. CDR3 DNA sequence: TGCGCCAGCAGCCAAGATGCGGGCGTCTACAATGAGCAGTTCTTC. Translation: CASSQDAGVYNEQFF.